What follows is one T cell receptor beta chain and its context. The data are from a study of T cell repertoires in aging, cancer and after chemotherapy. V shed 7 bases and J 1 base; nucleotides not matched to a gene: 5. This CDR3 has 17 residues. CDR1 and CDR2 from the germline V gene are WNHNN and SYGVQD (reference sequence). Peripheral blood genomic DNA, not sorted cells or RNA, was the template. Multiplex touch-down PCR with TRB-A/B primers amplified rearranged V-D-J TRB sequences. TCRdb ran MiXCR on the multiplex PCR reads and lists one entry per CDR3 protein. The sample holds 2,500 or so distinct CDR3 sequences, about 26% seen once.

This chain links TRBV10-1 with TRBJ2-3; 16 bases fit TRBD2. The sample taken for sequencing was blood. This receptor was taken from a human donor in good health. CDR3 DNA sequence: TGCGCCAGCACTCCCGGGACTAGCGGGGGGGGCACAGATACGCAGTATTTT. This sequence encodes CASTPGTSGGGTDTQYF.